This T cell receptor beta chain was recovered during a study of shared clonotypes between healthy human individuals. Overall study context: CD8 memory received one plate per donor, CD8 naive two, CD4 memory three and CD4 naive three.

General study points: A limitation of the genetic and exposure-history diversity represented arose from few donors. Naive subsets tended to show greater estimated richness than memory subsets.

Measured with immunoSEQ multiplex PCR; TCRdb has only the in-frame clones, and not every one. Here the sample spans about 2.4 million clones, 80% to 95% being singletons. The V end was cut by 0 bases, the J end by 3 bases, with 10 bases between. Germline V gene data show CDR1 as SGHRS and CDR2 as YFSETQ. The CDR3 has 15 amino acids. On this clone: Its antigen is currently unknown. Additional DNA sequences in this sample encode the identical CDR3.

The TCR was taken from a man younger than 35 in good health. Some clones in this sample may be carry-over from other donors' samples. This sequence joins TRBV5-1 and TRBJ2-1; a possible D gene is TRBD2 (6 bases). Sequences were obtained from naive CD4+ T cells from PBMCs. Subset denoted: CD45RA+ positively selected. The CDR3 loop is CASSLGLANYNEQFF. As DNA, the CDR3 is TGCGCCAGCAGCTTGGGCCTAGCGAACTACAATGAGCAGTTCTTC.